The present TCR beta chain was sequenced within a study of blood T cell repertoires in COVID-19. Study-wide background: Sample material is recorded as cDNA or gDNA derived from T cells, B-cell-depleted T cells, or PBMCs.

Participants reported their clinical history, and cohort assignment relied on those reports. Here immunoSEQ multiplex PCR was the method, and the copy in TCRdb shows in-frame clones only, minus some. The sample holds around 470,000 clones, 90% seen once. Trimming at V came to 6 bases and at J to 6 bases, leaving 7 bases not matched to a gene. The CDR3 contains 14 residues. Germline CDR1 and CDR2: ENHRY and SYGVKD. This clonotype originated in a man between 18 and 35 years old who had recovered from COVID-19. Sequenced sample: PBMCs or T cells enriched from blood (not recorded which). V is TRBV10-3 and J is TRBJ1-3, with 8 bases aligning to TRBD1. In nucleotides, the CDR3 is TGTGCCATCAGGGAAGGGACAGGCCCAAACACCATATATTTT. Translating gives CAIREGTGPNTIYF.